A selection of T cell receptor beta chains follows, all from one sample in a study of blood T cell repertoires in COVID-19. Produced via immunoSEQ multiplex PCR; TCRdb's table is partial and in-frame only. Among around 230,000 clones listed, 80% to 90% were seen once. The source material was peripheral blood. The receptors derive from a woman in her thirties or forties with active or convalescent COVID-19. The CDR3 runs from the conserved cysteine through the conserved F or W. A D gene is named only where the DNA matches it firmly. The listing skips clone size in some rows; elsewhere it reads once, few, many or a size class.

D | J | size | V | DNA | CDR3
TRBD1 | TRBJ2-5 | - | TRBV24-1 | TGTGCCACCAGTGATATTCGACAGGGGTTTACGGAGACCCAGTACTTC | CATSDIRQGFTETQYF
- | TRBJ2-7 | - | TRBV13 | TGTGCCAGCAGCTACACCGGGACTCCGCCCTACGAGCAGTACTTC | CASSYTGTPPYEQYF
TRBD1 | TRBJ2-1 | - | TRBV28 | TGTGCCGCTACCGGGACAGGGGCTGCTCTCCGGTACAATGAGCAGTTCTTC | CAATGTGAALRYNEQFF
- | TRBJ2-2 | few | TRBV28 | TGTGCCAGCAGCCCCATGACTAGACGGACCGGGGAGCTGTTTTTT | CASSPMTRRTGELFF
- | TRBJ1-5 | - | TRBV19 | TGTGCCAGTAGTATGTGGCAGAATAGCAATCAGCCCCAGCATTTT | CASSMWQNSNQPQHF
TRBD2 | TRBJ2-5 | - | TRBV7-2 | TGTGCCAGCAGCTCTTCTAGCGGGGGGGAGACCCAGTACTTC | CASSSSSGGETQYF
TRBD2 | TRBJ2-5 | - | TRBV5-1 | TGCGCCAGCAGGCGGGCGGGGGTGCCCCAAGAGACCCAGTACTTC | CASRRAGVPQETQYF
- | TRBJ2-7 | - | TRBV13 | TGTGCCAGCAGCTTAGGGGGCAGGGAAAATGGAGAGCAGTACTTC | CASSLGGRENGEQYF
- | TRBJ1-6 | - | TRBV6-5 | TGTGCCAGCAGGCTATCAGGGGATTCACCCCTCCACTTT | CASRLSGDSPLHF
- | TRBJ2-3 | - | TRBV5-4 | TGTGCCAGCAGCGGGAGTAGGACTAGCACAGATACGCAGTATTTT | CASSGSRTSTDTQYF
TRBD1 | TRBJ1-2 | - | TRBV7-9 | TGTGCCAGCAGCTTAAATTGGGACAGGGATGTGTATGGCTACACCTTC | CASSLNWDRDVYGYTF
TRBD2 | TRBJ2-7 | - | TRBV27 | TGTGCCAGCAGGCCTACGGGACTAGCGGGACGGTACGAGCAGTACTTC | CASRPTGLAGRYEQYF
- | TRBJ1-5 | - | TRBV19 | TGTGCCAGTAGTACCCCCCAAGGGGGTAGCAATCAGCCCCAGCATTTT | CASSTPQGGSNQPQHF
- | TRBJ1-3 | - | TRBV21-1 | TGTGCCAGCAGCAGCGGACACAAAGGAAACACCATATATTTT | CASSSGHKGNTIYF
TRBD1 | TRBJ1-1 | - | TRBV5-1 | TGCGCCAGCAGCTTATACAGGGGGCACACTGAAGCTTTCTTT | CASSLYRGHTEAFF
TRBD2 | TRBJ2-3 | - | TRBV6-4 | TGTGCCAGCAGGGAAGCGGGGGGAGCCACAGATACGCAGTATTTT | CASREAGGATDTQYF
- | TRBJ1-1 | - | TRBV7-8 | TGTGCCAGCAGCTTAAACTTCCGGGGAGGGAACACTGAAGCTTTCTTT | CASSLNFRGGNTEAFF
- | TRBJ1-1 | - | TRBV30 | TGTGCCTGGAGTGCAGGTTACACTGAAGCTTTCTTT | CAWSAGYTEAFF
TRBD1 | TRBJ2-1 | few | TRBV5-1 | TGCGCCAGCAGCAATCAGGGACAGACCTACAATGAGCAGTTCTTC | CASSNQGQTYNEQFF
TRBD2 | TRBJ2-7 | - | TRBV4-1 | TGCGCCAGCAGCCAAGATCCAGCGGGGACCTACGAGCAGTACTTC | CASSQDPAGTYEQYF
TRBD2 | TRBJ2-3 | - | TRBV11-3 | TGTGCCAGCAGCCCGAGCAGCGGGGGGCTTGTTAGGACAGATACGCAGTATTTT | CASSPSSGGLVRTDTQYF
- | TRBJ2-7 | - | TRBV14 | TGTGTCAGCAGCCTACGGGACGAGCAGTACTTC | CVSSLRDEQYF
TRBD2 | TRBJ2-1 | - | TRBV3-1/TRBV3-2 | TGTGCCAGCACCGATCGGACTGGGGGGGTGAATGAGCAGTTCTTC | CASTDRTGGVNEQFF
TRBD2 | TRBJ2-5 | - | TRBV25-1 | TGTGCCAGCAGTGAATGGGAAGCGGGGTGGGAGACCCAGTACTTC | CASSEWEAGWETQYF
- | TRBJ1-5 | - | TRBV6-2/TRBV6-3 | TGTGCCAGCAGTTACTCAAGGGGCGATCAGCCCCAGCATTTT | CASSYSRGDQPQHF
- | TRBJ1-2 | - | TRBV7-8 | TGTGCCAGCAGCGTTGAGGGGGACGGCTACACCTTC | CASSVEGDGYTF
- | TRBJ1-5 | - | TRBV12-3/TRBV12-4 | TGTGCCAGCAGTGCTCGGGATCAGCCCCAGCATTTT | CASSARDQPQHF
- | TRBJ1-2 | - | TRBV5-6 | TGTGCCAGCAGCCGGACGGGGGGAGATGGCTACACCTTC | CASSRTGGDGYTF
- | TRBJ2-6 | once | TRBV5-1 | TGCGCCAGCAGCTTGGCATCAGGGGCTGGGGCCAACGTCCTGACTTTC | CASSLASGAGANVLTF